This T cell receptor (beta chain) was identified during a study of CD8+CD57+ T cells in acquired aplastic anemia. Study in general: Sorted CD4+ and CD8+ cells yielded about 3 ug of DNA on average.

For CDR3 and TCR beta VDJ profiling, genomic DNA was the template used. Each CDR3 protein is one row after TCRdb ran MiXCR on the reads. The table includes roughly 160,000 distinct CDR3 sequences, roughly 63% detected once. The CDR3 sequence is 10 residues long. V was pared by 6 bases and J by 6 bases, with 9 bases between. In germline, CDR1 is DFQATT, CDR2 SNEGSKA (reference sequence). A word on this clonotype: Its antigen is currently unknown. A read error is likely, as this CDR3 ends without the conserved phenylalanine or tryptophan.

General observations from the study: Significance was not reached for CD8+ Simpson's diversity between patients and controls. Shared by patients and controls, 25 to 35 CD8+ CDR3s were abundant in patients.

The receptor was derived from a human donor in good health. The specimen sequenced was sorted CD4+, CD8+, or CD8+CD57+ T cells (not recorded which) from PBMCs. The V and J genes are TRBV20-1 and TRBJ2-7; D remains ambiguous. DNA for the CDR3: TGCAGTGCCTCCTCACGCGAGCAGTACTTA. This encodes CSASSREQYL.